The rows below give T cell receptor beta chains drawn from one sample of a study of T cells after yellow fever vaccination. TCRdb used MiXCR to reprocess the 5' RACE reads, holding one entry per CDR3 protein. The sample lists a few hundred thousand distinct CDR3 sequences, around 3.9% seen once, with 20% to 30% in the top ten. Sequenced here: PBMCs, sampled 5 days after the yellow fever booster vaccination. These receptors all come from a man between 18 and 29 years old who received the YFV17D yellow fever vaccine. The CDR3 runs from the conserved cysteine through the conserved F or W. The order of the fields is V gene, clone size, D gene, J gene, CDR3 protein, CDR3 DNA. D genes are given only for firm matches. Size is omitted from some rows. Given values are once, few, many or a class for expanded clones.

v_gene: TRBV7-2
abundance: many
d_gene: TRBD2
j_gene: TRBJ2-3
CDR3aa: CASSFPGGRTDTQYF
CDR3nt: TGTGCCAGCAGCTTTCCGGGGGGGCGGACAGATACGCAGTATTTT

v_gene: TRBV5-4
abundance: few
d_gene: TRBD1
j_gene: TRBJ2-5
CDR3aa: CASSQQGAAETQYF
CDR3nt: TGTGCCAGCAGCCAACAGGGGGCTGCAGAGACCCAGTACTTC

v_gene: TRBV29-1
abundance: few
d_gene: TRBD1
j_gene: TRBJ1-1
CDR3aa: CSTDRDTEAFF
CDR3nt: TGCAGCACGGACAGGGACACTGAAGCTTTCTTT

v_gene: TRBV6-5
abundance: once
d_gene: TRBD1
j_gene: TRBJ1-1
CDR3aa: CASSSPRDRGNTEAFF
CDR3nt: TGTGCCAGCAGTTCCCCCAGAGACAGGGGGAACACTGAAGCTTTCTTT

v_gene: TRBV29-1
abundance: few
d_gene: NA
j_gene: TRBJ2-7
CDR3aa: CSVEYPGMNTYEQYF
CDR3nt: TGCAGCGTTGAATATCCAGGAATGAATACTTACGAGCAGTACTTC

v_gene: TRBV6-5
abundance: many
d_gene: TRBD2
j_gene: TRBJ2-5
CDR3aa: CASSRLGAGARETQYF
CDR3nt: TGTGCCAGCAGTCGCCTGGGAGCGGGGGCGCGGGAGACCCAGTACTTC

v_gene: TRBV4-3
abundance: NA
d_gene: NA
j_gene: TRBJ1-4
CDR3aa: CASSQVHFSATNEKLFF
CDR3nt: TGCGCCAGCAGCCAAGTCCACTTCAGTGCAACTAATGAAAAACTGTTTTTT

v_gene: TRBV5-1
abundance: NA
d_gene: TRBD2
j_gene: TRBJ2-1
CDR3aa: CASSFLAGGTYNEQFF
CDR3nt: TGCGCCAGCAGCTTCTTAGCGGGGGGGACCTACAATGAGCAGTTCTTC

v_gene: TRBV12-3/TRBV12-4
abundance: few
d_gene: TRBD1
j_gene: TRBJ2-6
CDR3aa: CASSPGTGGSGANVLTF
CDR3nt: TGTGCCAGCAGCCCCGGGACAGGGGGGTCCGGGGCCAACGTCCTGACTTTC

v_gene: TRBV4-3
abundance: NA
d_gene: NA
j_gene: TRBJ2-7
CDR3aa: CASSYSGTTAYEQYF
CDR3nt: TGCGCCAGCAGCTATTCCGGGACCACGGCCTACGAGCAGTACTTC